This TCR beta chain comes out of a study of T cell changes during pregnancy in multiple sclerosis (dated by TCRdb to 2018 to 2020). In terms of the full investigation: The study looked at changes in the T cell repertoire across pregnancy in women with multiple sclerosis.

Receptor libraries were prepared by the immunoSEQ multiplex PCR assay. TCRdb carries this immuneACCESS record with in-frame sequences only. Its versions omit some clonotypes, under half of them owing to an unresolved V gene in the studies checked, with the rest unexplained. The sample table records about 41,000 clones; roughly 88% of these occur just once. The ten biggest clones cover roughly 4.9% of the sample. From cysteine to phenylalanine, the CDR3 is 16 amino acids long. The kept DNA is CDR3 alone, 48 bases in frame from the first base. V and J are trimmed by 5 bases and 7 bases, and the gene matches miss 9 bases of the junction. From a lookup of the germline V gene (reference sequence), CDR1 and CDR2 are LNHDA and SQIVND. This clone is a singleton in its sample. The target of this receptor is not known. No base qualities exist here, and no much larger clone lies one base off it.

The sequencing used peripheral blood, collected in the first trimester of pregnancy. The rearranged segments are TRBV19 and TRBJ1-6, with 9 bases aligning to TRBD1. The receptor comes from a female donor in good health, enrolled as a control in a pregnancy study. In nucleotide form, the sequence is TGTGCCAGTAGTGTCAAATCGGGACAGGGAAATTCACCCCTCCACTTT. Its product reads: CASSVKSGQGNSPLHF.